This T cell receptor beta chain was observed in a study of blood T cell repertoires in COVID-19. The table lists this clone with a few counts. Cohort 3 recovered donors had two negative PCRs, clearance, or symptom resolution. Authors' methods: How many nucleated cells were present was estimated from reference gene primer amplification. The table came from immunoSEQ multiplex PCR; TCRdb's copy has only in-frame clones and leaves some out. V, J and clone size reflect that table, while D and trimming were determined from the DNA. The sample has under 250,000 clones; over 65% are singletons. The V end lost 5 bases, the J end lost 1 base, and 11 bases lay between the germline ends. The germline CDR1 and CDR2 sequences are LNHNV and YYDKDF (reference sequence). The CDR3 runs 14 residues.

The chain combines TRBV15 with TRBJ1-1, with no clear D. The specimen was PBMCs or T cells enriched from blood (not recorded which). The origin of this receptor is a woman aged 55-70 years who had recovered from COVID-19. The CDR3 sequence is CATSLPGRNTEAFF. The DNA of the CDR3 is TGTGCCACCAGCCTACCGGGAAGGAACACTGAAGCTTTCTTT.